This TCR beta chain was found in a study of T cells expressing NK-cell markers. Study at large: Seven HCMV-seropositive donors and one seronegative donor made up the eight sequenced donors.

On this clonotype: Its antigen remains unknown.

Study observations and caveats: Of the CD8+ T cell pool in several donors, roughly 1.0-8% was accounted for by dominant NKG2C+ clonotypes.

Synthesis of TCR beta cDNA relied on 5'RACE template switching carrying UMIs. TCRdb re-called the 5' RACE reads and catalogs CDR3 proteins one per entry, DNA excluded. This repertoire comprises 350,000 to 500,000 distinct CDR3 sequences; its ten largest clones make up approximately 6.8%. The CDR3 is 15 residues long. Germline V gives CDR1 KGHSH, CDR2 LQKENI. Sample: blood T cells: a sorted CD56 or NKG2C T cell subset, CD4+ or CD8+ T cells, or bulk PBMC T cells (not recorded which). The TCR comes from a woman aged 18 to 75 in good health. The J gene is TRBJ2-1, the V gene TRBV18; as DNA is missing, the TRBD1 call by TCRdb cannot be tested. This CDR3 is CASSPQPGPEGGQFF.